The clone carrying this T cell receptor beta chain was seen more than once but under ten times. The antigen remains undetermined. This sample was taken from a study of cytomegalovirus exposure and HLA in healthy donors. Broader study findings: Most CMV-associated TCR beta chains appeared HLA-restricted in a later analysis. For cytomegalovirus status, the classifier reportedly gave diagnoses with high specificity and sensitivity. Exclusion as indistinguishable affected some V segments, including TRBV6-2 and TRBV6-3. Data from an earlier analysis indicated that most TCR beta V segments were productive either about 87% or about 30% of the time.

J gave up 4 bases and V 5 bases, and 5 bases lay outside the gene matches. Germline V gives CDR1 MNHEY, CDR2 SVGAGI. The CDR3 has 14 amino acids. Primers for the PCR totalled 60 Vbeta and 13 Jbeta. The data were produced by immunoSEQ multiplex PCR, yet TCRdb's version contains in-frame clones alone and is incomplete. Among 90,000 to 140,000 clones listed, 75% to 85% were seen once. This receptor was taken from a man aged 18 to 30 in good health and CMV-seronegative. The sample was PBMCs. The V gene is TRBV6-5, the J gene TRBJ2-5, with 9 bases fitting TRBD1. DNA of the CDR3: TGTGCCAGCAGTACCCCGGGACAGGGAGAGACCCAGTACTTC. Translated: CASSTPGQGETQYF.